This TCR beta chain appears in the sequencing data of a study of blood T cell repertoires in COVID-19. Across the study: PBMCs, B-cell-depleted T cells, or T cells provided the cDNA or gDNA that made up the material.

From germline, CDR1 is SGDLS and CDR2 YYNGEE. V gave up 4 bases and J gave up 6 bases; unmatched junction bases: 8. The CDR3 is made up of 15 amino acids. Authors' analysis steps: Quantification of nucleated cells was approximated via reference gene primer amplification. Data came from immunoSEQ multiplex PCR; TCRdb stores just in-frame clones and leaves some out. The DNA was the basis for D and trimming; V, J and clone size are from that table. The top ten hold about 4% of the sample, which has about 280,000 clones, around 90% seen once. Those enrolled, adults aged roughly 18 to 89 years, came from about two dozen US areas. Grouping used clinical history reported by participants in a survey and questionnaire.

V usage is TRBV9 and J usage is TRBJ2-1; 9 bases agree with TRBD1. This clonotype was obtained from a woman in her thirties with acute COVID-19. What was sequenced was PBMCs or T cells enriched from blood (not recorded which). CDR3 protein: CASSLDRGTFNEQFF. CDR3 nucleotide sequence: TGTGCCAGCAGCTTAGACAGGGGGACCTTCAATGAGCAGTTCTTC.